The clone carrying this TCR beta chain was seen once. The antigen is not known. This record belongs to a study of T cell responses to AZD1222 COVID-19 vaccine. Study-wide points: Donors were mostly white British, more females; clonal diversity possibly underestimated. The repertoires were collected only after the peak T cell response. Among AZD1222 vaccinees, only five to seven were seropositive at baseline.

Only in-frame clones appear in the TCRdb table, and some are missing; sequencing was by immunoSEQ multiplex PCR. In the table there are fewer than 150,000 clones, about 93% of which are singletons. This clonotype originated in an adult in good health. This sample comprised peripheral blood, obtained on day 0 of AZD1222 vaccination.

In DNA form, the CDR3 reads TGCAGCGTTAAGCCGGGACGGGGCTATGGCTACACCTTC. It translates to CSVKPGRGYGYTF. This chain joins TRBV29-1 and TRBJ1-2; D possibly corresponds to TRBD1 (5 bases). The CDR3 has 13 amino acids. The V end was cut by 5 bases, the J end by 4 bases, with 14 bases between. Germline CDR1 is SQVTM and CDR2 is ANQGSEA.